This T cell receptor (beta chain) originates from a study of blood T cell repertoires in COVID-19. For the study at large: Whether acute or convalescent, the COVID-19 samples came from the United States, Italy and Spain.

Patients in Seattle were enrolled during active infection, then followed longitudinally. This clone was observed a few times. V lost 0 bases and J 0 bases, leaving 9 bases between the germline ends. Germline assignment: CDR1 SGHKS and CDR2 YYEKEE (reference sequence). This CDR3 spans 15 amino acids. Only in-frame clones appear in the TCRdb table, and some are missing; sequencing was by immunoSEQ multiplex PCR. Among 200,000 to 250,000 clones listed, approximately 90% were seen once. Input material: peripheral blood. J is TRBJ1-1 and V is TRBV5-5, with a tentative D call TRBD1 (6 bases). The origin of this receptor is a man under 40 with COVID-19, enrolled during active disease. CDR3 loop: CASSLGQVMNTEAFF. CDR3 coding DNA: TGTGCCAGCAGCTTGGGACAGGTGATGAACACTGAAGCTTTCTTT. Full variable domain (rest looked up from reference TRBV5-5 and TRBJ1-1): DAGVTQSPTHLIKTRGQQVTLRCSPISGHKSVSWYQQVLGQGPQFIFQYYEKEERGRGNFPDRFSARQFPNYSSELNVNALLLGDSALYLCASSLGQVMNTEAFFGQGTRLTVV.